This T cell receptor beta chain appears in the sequencing data of a study of blood T cell repertoires in COVID-19. Study context: Sites across the United States, Italy and Spain contributed samples from acute and convalescent COVID-19.

This table comes from immunoSEQ multiplex PCR, and its TCRdb copy is limited to in-frame clones, with some not included. Of roughly 250,000 clones in the sample, around 90% are singletons; the top ten hold roughly 1.6%. The CDR3 sequence is 15 residues long. The V gene's germline CDR1 is SGHRS and CDR2 YFSETQ. The V end was cut by 5 bases, the J end by 4 bases, with 18 bases between. Those enrolled, adults aged roughly 18 to 100 years, came from roughly 23 US areas. Cohorts were based on clinical histories the participants reported. Sequencing was carried out using PBMCs or T cells enriched from blood (not recorded which). The TCR originated in a woman between 45 and 65 years old who had recovered from COVID-19. V and J are TRBV5-1 and TRBJ2-5; D might be TRBD2 (7 bases). For the CDR3, the DNA is TGCGCCAGCAGAGAAGTAGGGGGGGCGAGAGAGACCCAGTACTTC. Amino acids: CASREVGGARETQYF.